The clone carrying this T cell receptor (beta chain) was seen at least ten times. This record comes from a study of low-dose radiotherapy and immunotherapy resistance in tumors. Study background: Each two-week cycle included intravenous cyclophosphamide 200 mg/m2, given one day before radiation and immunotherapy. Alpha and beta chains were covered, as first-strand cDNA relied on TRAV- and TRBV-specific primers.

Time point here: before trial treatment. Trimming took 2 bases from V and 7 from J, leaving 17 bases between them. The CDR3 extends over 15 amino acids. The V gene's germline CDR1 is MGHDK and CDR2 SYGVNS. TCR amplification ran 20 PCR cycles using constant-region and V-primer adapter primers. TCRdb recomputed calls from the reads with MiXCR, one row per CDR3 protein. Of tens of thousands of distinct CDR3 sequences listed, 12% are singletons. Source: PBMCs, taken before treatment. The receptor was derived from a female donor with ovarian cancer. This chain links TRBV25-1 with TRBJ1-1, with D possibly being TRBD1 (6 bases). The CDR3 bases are TGTGCCAGCAGTGAACACCGAAGGGACATAGGTGAAGCTTTCTTT. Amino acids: CASSEHRRDIGEAFF.